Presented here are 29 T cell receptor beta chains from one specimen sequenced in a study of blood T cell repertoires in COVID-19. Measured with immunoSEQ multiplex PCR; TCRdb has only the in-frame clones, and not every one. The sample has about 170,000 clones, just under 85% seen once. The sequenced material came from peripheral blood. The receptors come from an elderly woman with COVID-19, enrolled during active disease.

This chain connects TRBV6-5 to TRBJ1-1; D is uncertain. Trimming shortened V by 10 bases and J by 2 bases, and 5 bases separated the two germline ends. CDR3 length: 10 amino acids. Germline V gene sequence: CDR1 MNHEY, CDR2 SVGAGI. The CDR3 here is CATLNTEAFF. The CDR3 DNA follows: TGTGCCACCCTTAACACTGAAGCTTTCTTT.

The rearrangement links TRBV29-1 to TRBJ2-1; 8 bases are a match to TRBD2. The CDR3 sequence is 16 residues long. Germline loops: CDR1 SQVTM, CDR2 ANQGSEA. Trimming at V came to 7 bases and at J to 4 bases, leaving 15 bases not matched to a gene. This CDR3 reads CSGRVEVAGSYNEQFF. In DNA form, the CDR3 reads TGCAGCGGAAGGGTTGAAGTAGCGGGGAGTTACAATGAGCAGTTCTTC.

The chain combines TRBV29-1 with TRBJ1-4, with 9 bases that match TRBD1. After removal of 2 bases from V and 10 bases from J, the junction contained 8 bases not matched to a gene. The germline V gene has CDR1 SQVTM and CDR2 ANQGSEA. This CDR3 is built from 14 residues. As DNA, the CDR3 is TGCAGCGTTGAATCCGGGACAGGGAGGCGAAAACTGTTTTTT. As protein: CSVESGTGRRKLFF. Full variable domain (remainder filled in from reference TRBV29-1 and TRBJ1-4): SAVISQKPSRDICQRGTSLTIQCQVDSQVTMMFWYRQQPGQSLTLIATANQGSEATYESGFVIDKFPISRPNLTFSTLTVSNMSPEDSSIYLCSVESGTGRRKLFFGSGTQLSVL.

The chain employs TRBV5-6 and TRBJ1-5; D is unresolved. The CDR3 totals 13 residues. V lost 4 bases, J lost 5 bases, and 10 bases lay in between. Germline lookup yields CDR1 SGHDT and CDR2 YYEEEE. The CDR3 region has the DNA TGTGCCAGCAGCGGTGGGCGGGATCAGCCCCAGCATTTT. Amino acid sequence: CASSGGRDQPQHF.

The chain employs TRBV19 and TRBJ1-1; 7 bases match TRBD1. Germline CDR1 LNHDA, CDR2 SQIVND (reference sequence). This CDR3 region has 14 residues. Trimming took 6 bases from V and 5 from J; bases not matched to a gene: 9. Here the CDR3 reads CASRPQNRGTEAFF. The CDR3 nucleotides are TGTGCCAGTAGACCCCAAAACAGGGGAACTGAAGCTTTCTTT.

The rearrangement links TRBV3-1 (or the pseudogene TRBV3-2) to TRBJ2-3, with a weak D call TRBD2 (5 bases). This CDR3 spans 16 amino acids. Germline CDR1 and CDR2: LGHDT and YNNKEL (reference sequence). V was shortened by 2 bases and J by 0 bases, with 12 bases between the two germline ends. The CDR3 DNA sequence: TGTGCCAGCAGCCAAACCCGACGGACTAGCACAGATACGCAGTATTTT. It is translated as CASSQTRRTSTDTQYF.

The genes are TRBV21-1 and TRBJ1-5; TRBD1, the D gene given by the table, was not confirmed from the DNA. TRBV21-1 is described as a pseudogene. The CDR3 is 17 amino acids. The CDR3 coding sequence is TGTGCCAGCGGACTCCAAACAGGGAACCTTAGCAATCAGCCCCAGCATTTT. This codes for CASGLQTGNLSNQPQHF.

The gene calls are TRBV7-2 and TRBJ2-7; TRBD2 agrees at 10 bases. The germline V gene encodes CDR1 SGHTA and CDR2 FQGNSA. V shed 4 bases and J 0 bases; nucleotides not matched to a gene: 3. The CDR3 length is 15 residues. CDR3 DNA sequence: TGTGCCAGCAGCTCCACTAGCGGGGTCTCCTACGAGCAGTACTTC. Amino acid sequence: CASSSTSGVSYEQYF.

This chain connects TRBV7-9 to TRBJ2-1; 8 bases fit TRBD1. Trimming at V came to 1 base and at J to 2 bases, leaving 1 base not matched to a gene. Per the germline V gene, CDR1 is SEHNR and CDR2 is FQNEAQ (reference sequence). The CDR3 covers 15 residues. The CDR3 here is CASSLGTGTYNEQFF. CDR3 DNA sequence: TGTGCCAGCAGCTTAGGGACAGGGACCTACAATGAGCAGTTCTTC.

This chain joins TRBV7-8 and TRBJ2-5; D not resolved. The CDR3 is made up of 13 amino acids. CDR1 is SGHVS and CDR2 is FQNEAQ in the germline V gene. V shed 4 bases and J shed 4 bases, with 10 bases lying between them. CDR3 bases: TGTGCCAGCAGCTCTTCTAGAGGAGAGACCCAGTACTTC. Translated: CASSSSRGETQYF.

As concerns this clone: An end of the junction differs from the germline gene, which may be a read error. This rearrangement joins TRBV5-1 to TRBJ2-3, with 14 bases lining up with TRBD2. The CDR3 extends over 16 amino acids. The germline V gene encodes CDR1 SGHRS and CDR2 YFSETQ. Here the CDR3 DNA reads TGCGCCAGCAGCTCGGGGACTAGCGGGAGCATAGATACGCAGTATTTT. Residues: CASSSGTSGSIDTQYF.

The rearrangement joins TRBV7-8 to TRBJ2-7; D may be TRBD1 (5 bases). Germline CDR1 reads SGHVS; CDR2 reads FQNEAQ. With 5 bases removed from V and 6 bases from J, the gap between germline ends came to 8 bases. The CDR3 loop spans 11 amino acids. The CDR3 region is CASSQRGEQYF. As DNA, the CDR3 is TGTGCCAGCAGCCAAAGGGGCGAGCAGTACTTC. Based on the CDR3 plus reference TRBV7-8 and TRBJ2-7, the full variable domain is GAGVSQSPRYKVAKRGQDVALRCDPISGHVSLFWYQQALGQGPEFLTYFQNEAQLDKSGLPSDRFFAERPEGSVSTLKIQRTQQEDSAVYLCASSQRGEQYFGPGTRLTVT.

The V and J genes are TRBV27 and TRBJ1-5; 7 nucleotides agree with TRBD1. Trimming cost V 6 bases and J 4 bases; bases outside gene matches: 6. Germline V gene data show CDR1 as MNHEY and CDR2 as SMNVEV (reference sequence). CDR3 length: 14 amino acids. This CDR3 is CASRGPGQNQPQHF. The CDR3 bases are TGTGCCAGCAGGGGCCCGGGACAGAATCAGCCCCAGCATTTT.

CDR3 sequence reads: CASSRTSGRNEQFF. The CDR3 DNA reads TGCGCCAGCAGCCGGACTAGCGGCCGGAATGAGCAGTTCTTC. The chain uses TRBV4-1 and TRBJ2-1; 10 bases fit TRBD2. The V and J ends lost 4 bases and 7 bases, in that order; junction bases with no gene match: 4. Germline V gene lookup returns CDR1 MGHRA and CDR2 YSYEKL. The length of the CDR3 is 14 residues.

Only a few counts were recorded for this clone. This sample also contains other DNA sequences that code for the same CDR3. The CDR3 region is CASSLRGDTEAFF. The CDR3 DNA follows: TGTGCCAGCAGCTTACGGGGGGACACTGAAGCTTTCTTT. The chain carries TRBV7-9 and TRBJ1-1; D possibly corresponds to TRBD1 (5 bases). Trimming left V 2 bases short and J 3 bases short, with 7 bases between. This CDR3 spans 13 amino acids. Germline assignment: CDR1 SEHNR and CDR2 FQNEAQ (reference sequence).

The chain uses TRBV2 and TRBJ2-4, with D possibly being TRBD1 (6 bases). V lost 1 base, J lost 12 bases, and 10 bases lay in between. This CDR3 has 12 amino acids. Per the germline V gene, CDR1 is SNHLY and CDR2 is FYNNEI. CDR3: CASSEGPGHQYF. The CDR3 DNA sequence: TGTGCCAGCAGTGAAGGCCCGGGACATCAGTACTTC.

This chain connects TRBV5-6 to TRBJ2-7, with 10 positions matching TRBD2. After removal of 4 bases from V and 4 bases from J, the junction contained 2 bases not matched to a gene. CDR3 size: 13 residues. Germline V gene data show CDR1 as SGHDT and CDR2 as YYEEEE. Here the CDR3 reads CASSPTSGYEQYF. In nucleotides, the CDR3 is TGTGCCAGCAGCCCGACTAGCGGGTACGAGCAGTACTTC. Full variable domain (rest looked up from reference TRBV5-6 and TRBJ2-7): DAGVTQSPTHLIKTRGQQVTLRCSPKSGHDTVSWYQQALGQGPQFIFQYYEEEERQRGNFPDRFSGHQFPNYSSELNVNALLLGDSALYLCASSPTSGYEQYFGPGTRLTVT.

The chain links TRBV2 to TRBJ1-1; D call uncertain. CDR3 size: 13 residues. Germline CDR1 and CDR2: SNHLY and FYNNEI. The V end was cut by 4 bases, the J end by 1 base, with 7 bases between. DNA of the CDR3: TGTGCCAGCAGTGGTGGGCCGAACACTGAAGCTTTCTTT. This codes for CASSGGPNTEAFF.

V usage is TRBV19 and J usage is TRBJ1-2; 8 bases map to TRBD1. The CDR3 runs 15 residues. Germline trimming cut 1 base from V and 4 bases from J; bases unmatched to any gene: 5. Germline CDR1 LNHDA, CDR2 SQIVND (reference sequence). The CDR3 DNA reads TGTGCCAGTAGTATAGGGGACAGGATCCTCTATGGCTACACCTTC. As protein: CASSIGDRILYGYTF. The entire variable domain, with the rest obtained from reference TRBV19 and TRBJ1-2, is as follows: DGGITQSPKYLFRKEGQNVTLSCEQNLNHDAMYWYRQDPGQGLRLIYYSQIVNDFQKGDIAEGYSVSREKKESFPLTVTSAQKNPTAFYLCASSIGDRILYGYTFGSGTRLTVV.

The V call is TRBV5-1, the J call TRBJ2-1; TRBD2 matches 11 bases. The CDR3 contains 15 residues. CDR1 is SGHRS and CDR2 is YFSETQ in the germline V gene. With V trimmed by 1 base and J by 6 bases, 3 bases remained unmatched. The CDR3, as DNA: TGCGCCAGCAGCTTGCTAGCGGGGGGCCTCAATGAGCAGTTCTTC. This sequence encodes CASSLLAGGLNEQFF.

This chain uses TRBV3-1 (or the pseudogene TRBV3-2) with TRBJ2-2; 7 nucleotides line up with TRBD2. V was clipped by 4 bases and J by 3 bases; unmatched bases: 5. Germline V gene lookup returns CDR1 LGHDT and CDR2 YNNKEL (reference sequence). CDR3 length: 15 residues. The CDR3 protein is CASSPGTTDTGELFF. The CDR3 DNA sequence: TGTGCCAGCAGCCCCGGGACTACGGACACCGGGGAGCTGTTTTTT.

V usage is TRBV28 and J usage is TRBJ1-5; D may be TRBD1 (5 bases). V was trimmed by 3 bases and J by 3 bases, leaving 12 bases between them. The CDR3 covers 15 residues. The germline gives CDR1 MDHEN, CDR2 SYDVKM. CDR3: CASSLGQAYNQPQHF. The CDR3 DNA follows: TGTGCCAGCAGTTTGGGGCAGGCTTACAATCAGCCCCAGCATTTT.

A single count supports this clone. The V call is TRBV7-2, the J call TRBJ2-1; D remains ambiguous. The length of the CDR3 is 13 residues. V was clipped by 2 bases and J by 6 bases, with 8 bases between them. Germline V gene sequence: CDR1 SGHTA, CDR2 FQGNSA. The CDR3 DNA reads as TGTGCCAGCAGCTTAACGCCCAGCAATGAGCAGTTCTTC. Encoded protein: CASSLTPSNEQFF. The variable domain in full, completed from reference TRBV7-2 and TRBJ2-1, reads GAGVSQSPSNKVTEKGKDVELRCDPISGHTALYWYRQSLGQGLEFLIYFQGNSAPDKSGLPSDRFSAERTGGSVSTLTIQRTQQEDSAVYLCASSLTPSNEQFFGPGTRLTVL.

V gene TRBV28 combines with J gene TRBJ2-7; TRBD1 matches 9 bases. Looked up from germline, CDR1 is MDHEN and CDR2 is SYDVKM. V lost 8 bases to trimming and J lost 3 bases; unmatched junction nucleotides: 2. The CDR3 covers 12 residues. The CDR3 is CASWTGDYEQYF. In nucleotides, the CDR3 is TGTGCCAGCTGGACAGGGGACTACGAGCAGTACTTC.

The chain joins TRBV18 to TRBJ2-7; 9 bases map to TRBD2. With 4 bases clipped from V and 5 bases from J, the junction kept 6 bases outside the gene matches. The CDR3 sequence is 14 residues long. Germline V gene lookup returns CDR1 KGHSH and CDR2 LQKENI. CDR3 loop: CASSRAGGPDEQYF. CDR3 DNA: TGTGCCAGCTCACGGGCGGGGGGGCCAGACGAGCAGTACTTC.

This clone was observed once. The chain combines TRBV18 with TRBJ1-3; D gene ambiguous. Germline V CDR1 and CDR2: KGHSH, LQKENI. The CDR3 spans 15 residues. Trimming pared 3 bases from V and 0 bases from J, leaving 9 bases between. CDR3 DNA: TGTGCCAGCTCACCTAGAATAGACTCTGGAAACACCATATATTTT. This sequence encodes CASSPRIDSGNTIYF.

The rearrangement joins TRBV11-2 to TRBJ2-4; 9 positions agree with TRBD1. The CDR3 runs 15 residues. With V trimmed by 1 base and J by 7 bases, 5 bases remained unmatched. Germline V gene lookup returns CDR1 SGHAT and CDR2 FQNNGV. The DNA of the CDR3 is TGTGCCAGCAGCTTAGCGACCGGGACAGGGAACATTCAGTACTTC. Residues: CASSLATGTGNIQYF.

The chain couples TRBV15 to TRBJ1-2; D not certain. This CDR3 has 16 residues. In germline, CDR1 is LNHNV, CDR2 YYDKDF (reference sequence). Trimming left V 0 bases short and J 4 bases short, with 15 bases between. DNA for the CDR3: TGTGCCACCAGCAGAGATCTGCTTGGAGTCGCCTATGGCTACACCTTC. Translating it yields CATSRDLLGVAYGYTF.

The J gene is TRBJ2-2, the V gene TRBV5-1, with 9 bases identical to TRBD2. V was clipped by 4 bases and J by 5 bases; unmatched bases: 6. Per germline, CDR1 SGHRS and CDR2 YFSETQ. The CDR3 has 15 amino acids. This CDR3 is CASSNSGRRTGELFF. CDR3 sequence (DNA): TGCGCCAGCAGCAATAGCGGGAGACGAACCGGGGAGCTGTTTTTT.